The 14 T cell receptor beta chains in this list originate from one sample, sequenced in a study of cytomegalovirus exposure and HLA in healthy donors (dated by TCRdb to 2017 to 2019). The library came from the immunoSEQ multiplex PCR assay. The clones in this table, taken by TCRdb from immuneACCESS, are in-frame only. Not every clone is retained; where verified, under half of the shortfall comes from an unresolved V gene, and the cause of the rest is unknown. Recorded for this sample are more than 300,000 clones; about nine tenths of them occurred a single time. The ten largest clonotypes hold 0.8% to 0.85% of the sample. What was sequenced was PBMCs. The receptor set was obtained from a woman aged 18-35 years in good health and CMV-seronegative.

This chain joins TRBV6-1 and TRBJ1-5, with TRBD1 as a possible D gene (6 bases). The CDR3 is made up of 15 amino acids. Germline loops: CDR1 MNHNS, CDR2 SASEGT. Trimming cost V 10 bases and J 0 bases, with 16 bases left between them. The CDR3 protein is CATLPGGLSNQPQHF. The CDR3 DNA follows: TGTGCCACCCTTCCCGGGGGGCTTAGCAATCAGCCCCAGCATTTT.

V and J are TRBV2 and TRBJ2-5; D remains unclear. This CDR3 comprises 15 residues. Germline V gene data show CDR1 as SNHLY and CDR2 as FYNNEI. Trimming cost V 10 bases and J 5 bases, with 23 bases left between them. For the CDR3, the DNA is TGTGCCATAGTAGTGAAGCCTTACCCATTGGAGACCCAGTACTTC. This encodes CAIVVKPYPLETQYF.

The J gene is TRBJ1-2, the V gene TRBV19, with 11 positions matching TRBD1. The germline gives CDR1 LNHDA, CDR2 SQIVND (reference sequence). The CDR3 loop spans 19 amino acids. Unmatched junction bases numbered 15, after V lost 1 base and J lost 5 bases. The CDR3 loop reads CASSIALRDRGIQGYGYTF. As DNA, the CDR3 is TGTGCCAGTAGTATAGCCCTCCGGGACAGGGGGATCCAGGGGTATGGCTACACCTTC.

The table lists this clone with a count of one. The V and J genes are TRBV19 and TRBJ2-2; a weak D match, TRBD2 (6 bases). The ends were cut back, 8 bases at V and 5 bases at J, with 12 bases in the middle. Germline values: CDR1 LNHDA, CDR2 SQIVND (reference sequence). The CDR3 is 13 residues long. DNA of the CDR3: TGTGCCAGTTCCCTGGGGGGAACCGGGGAGCTGTTTTTT. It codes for CASSLGGTGELFF.

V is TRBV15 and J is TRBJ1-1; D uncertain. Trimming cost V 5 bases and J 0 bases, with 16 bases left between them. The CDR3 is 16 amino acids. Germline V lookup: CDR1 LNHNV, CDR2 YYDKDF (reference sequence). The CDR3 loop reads CATSGGSGVMNTEAFF. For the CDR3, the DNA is TGTGCCACCAGCGGTGGCTCGGGAGTAATGAACACTGAAGCTTTCTTT.

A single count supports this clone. DNA of the CDR3: TGCGCCAGCAGCAGTACAGGGGATGGCAATCAGCCCCAGCATTTT. The encoded protein is CASSSTGDGNQPQHF. The chain recombines TRBV5-1 with TRBJ1-5; TRBD1 matches 7 bases. The trim removed 4 bases at V and 2 bases at J, leaving 6 bases unmatched. Germline V gene sequence: CDR1 SGHRS, CDR2 YFSETQ. The CDR3 spans 15 residues.

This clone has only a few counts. The CDR3 spells CASKAAASSYEQYF. The CDR3 nucleotides are TGTGCCAGCAAGGCGGCAGCAAGCTCCTACGAGCAGTACTTC. V is TRBV2 and J is TRBJ2-7, with D unclear. The CDR3 consists of 14 residues. Trimming stripped 7 bases from V and 0 bases from J, with 13 bases between. The germline CDR1 and CDR2 sequences are SNHLY and FYNNEI.

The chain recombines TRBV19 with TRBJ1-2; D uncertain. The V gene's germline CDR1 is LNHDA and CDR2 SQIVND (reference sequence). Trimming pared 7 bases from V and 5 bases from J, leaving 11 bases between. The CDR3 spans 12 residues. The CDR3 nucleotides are TGTGCCAGTAACCTCGACAATTATGGCTACACCTTC. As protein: CASNLDNYGYTF.

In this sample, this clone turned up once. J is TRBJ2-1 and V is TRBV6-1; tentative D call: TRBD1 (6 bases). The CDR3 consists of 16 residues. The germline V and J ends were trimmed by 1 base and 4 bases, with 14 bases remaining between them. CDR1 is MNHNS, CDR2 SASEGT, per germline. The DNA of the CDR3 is TGTGCCAGCAGTGAAGTGGCCGGGACACTTTACAATGAGCAGTTCTTC. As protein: CASSEVAGTLYNEQFF.

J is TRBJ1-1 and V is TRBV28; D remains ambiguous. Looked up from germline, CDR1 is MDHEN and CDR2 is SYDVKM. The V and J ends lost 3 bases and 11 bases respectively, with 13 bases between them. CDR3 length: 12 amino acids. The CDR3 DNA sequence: TGTGCCAGCAGTTTGGGCCTATCCTGGGCTTTCTTT. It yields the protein CASSLGLSWAFF.

The CDR3 nucleotides are TGTGCCAGCAGTGAGTCATGGCTAGCGGGAGTACAAGAGACCCAGTACTTC. It is translated as CASSESWLAGVQETQYF. The chain carries TRBV2 and TRBJ2-5, with 10 bases fitting TRBD2. This CDR3 is built from 17 residues. CDR1 and CDR2 from the germline V gene are SNHLY and FYNNEI. Trimming cost V 3 bases and J 2 bases; bases outside gene matches: 9.

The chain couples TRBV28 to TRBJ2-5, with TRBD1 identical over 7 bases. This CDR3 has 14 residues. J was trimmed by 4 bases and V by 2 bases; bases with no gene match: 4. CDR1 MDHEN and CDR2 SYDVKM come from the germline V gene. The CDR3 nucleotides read TGTGCCAGCAGTTTAGGGACAGAATCAGAGACCCAGTACTTC. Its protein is CASSLGTESETQYF.

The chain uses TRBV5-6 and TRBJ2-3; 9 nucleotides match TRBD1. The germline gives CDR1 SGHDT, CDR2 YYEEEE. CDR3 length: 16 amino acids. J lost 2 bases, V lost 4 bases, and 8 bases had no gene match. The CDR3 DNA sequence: TGTGCCAGCAGCCCTGCTACAGGGGGCGTCACAGATACGCAGTATTTT. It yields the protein CASSPATGGVTDTQYF. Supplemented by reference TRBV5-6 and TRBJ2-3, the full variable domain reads DAGVTQSPTHLIKTRGQQVTLRCSPKSGHDTVSWYQQALGQGPQFIFQYYEEEERQRGNFPDRFSGHQFPNYSSELNVNALLLGDSALYLCASSPATGGVTDTQYFGPGTRLTVL.

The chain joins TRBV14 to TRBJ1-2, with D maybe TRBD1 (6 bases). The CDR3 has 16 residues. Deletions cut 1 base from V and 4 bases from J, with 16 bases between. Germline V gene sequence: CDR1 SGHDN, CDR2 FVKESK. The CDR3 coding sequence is TGTGCCAGCAGCCAAGTAACCCTGGGAGGGGGCTATGGCTACACCTTC. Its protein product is CASSQVTLGGGYGYTF.